Shown below are 3 T cell receptor beta chains from a single sample sequenced in a study of blood T cell repertoires in COVID-19. The protocol was immunoSEQ multiplex PCR, while the TCRdb copy is restricted to in-frame clones and leaves out a portion. This table has 110,000 to 150,000 clones, 84% appearing once. The sample taken for sequencing was peripheral blood. The receptors stem from a human donor in a cohort sampled during active COVID-19.

The chain recombines TRBV21-1 with TRBJ2-7; TRBD2 reflects the table's D call only, with no check against the DNA. TRBV21-1 is a recognized pseudogene. The CDR3 extends over 15 amino acids. In DNA form, the CDR3 reads TGTGCCAGCCCCCGTGGAGGGTTAAGCTCCTACGAGCAGTACGTC. Its translation is CASPRGGLSSYEQYV.

This chain links TRBV7-2 with TRBJ2-7, with 9 bases aligning to TRBD2. CDR3 length: 16 residues. V gave up 0 bases and J gave up 4 bases; unmatched junction bases: 7. Germline lookup yields CDR1 SGHTA and CDR2 FQGNSA. CDR3: CASSLAPAGGVYEQYF. In DNA form, the CDR3 reads TGTGCCAGCAGCTTAGCCCCGGCGGGGGGGGTTTACGAGCAGTACTTC. The whole variable domain, remainder taken from reference TRBV7-2 and TRBJ2-7, is GAGVSQSPSNKVTEKGKDVELRCDPISGHTALYWYRQSLGQGLEFLIYFQGNSAPDKSGLPSDRFSAERTGGSVSTLTIQRTQQEDSAVYLCASSLAPAGGVYEQYFGPGTRLTVT.

The V and J genes are TRBV6-2 or TRBV6-3 and TRBJ2-1, with 8 bases aligning to TRBD2. Germline CDR1 reads MNHEY; CDR2 reads SVGEGT. The V segment lost 7 bases and the J segment 6 bases; nucleotides outside the gene matches: 14. The CDR3 length is 16 residues. The CDR3 protein is CASTPTGSGSGNEQFF. CDR3 nucleotides: TGTGCCAGCACCCCAACGGGGAGCGGGAGTGGCAATGAGCAGTTCTTC.